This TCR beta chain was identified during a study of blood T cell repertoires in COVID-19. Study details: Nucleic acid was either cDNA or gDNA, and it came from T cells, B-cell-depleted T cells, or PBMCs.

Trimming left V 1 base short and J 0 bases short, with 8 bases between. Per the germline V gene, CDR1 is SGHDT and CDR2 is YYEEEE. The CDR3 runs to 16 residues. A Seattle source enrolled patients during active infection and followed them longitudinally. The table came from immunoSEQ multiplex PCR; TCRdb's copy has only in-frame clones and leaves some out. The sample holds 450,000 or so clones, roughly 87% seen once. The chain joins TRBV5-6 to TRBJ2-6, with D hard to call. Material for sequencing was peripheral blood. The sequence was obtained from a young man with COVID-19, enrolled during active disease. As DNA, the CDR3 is TGTGCCAGCAGCTTGTTAGAGGACTCTGGGGCCAACGTCCTGACTTTC. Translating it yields CASSLLEDSGANVLTF.